This TCR beta chain is drawn from a study of blood T cell repertoires in COVID-19. Study overall: Whether acute or convalescent, the COVID-19 samples came from the United States, Italy and Spain. T cells, B-cell-depleted T cells, or PBMCs supplied cDNA or gDNA.

V was clipped by 5 bases and J by 8 bases; unmatched bases: 9. CDR3 length: 14 amino acids. Germline CDR1 reads MNHEY; CDR2 reads SVGAGI. This clone was observed once. Under the authors' procedure: Estimated nucleated cell counts came from reference gene primer amplification. Generated by immunoSEQ multiplex PCR, the TCRdb table keeps only in-frame clones and is missing some. D and trimming were read from the DNA, whereas the V and J calls and clone size are those reported in that table. The sample consists of 200,000 to 300,000 clones, about nine tenths of them appearing once. This chain links TRBV6-5 with TRBJ1-2, with 9 nucleotides matching TRBD1. The clonotype was recovered from a man between 60 and 75 years old who had recovered from COVID-19. Sample: peripheral blood. The CDR3 reads CASSPTTGGNGYTF. CDR3 nucleotides: TGTGCCAGCAGTCCGACGACAGGGGGTAACGGCTACACCTTC.